These 27 T cell receptor beta chains came from one sample sequenced in a study of blood T cell repertoires in COVID-19. Clones were sequenced by immunoSEQ multiplex PCR, and TCRdb holds only the in-frame ones, with some missing. The sample consists of over 9,500 clones, 85% to 90% of them appearing once. The sequencing input was peripheral blood. The receptors come from a woman aged 55-75 years with active COVID-19.

The V call is TRBV6-4, the J call TRBJ2-3, with 7 positions matching TRBD1. Germline assignment: CDR1 MRHNA and CDR2 SNTAGT. V gave up 5 bases and J gave up 4 bases; unmatched junction bases: 6. This CDR3 is 14 amino acids long. CDR3 DNA sequence: TGTGCCAGCAGTTCGACAACAGGGGCAGATACGCAGTATTTT. Its protein is CASSSTTGADTQYF.

This rearrangement joins TRBV19 to TRBJ1-1, with D perhaps matching TRBD1 (6 bases). Germline V gene sequence: CDR1 LNHDA, CDR2 SQIVND (reference sequence). V lost 5 bases and J lost 2, with 18 bases in between. The CDR3 totals 16 residues. CDR3: CASSPFYGQSNTEAFF. In nucleotides, the CDR3 is TGTGCCAGTAGTCCTTTTTACGGACAGAGCAACACTGAAGCTTTCTTT.

This rearrangement joins TRBV2 to TRBJ1-1, with D perhaps TRBD1 (5 bases). Germline loops: CDR1 SNHLY, CDR2 FYNNEI. This CDR3 is built from 17 residues. Between the trimmed V and J ends, which lost 6 bases and 2 bases, there was a span of 22 bases. CDR3 nucleotide sequence: TGTGCCAGCAGGACCCCGGGGGGAGGGCCGATTAACACTGAAGCTTTCTTT. Residues: CASRTPGGGPINTEAFF.

The rearrangement uses TRBV6-1 and TRBJ2-2; 7 nucleotides align to TRBD2. Per germline, CDR1 MNHNS and CDR2 SASEGT. V was pared by 3 bases and J by 6 bases, with 10 bases of the junction left unmatched. CDR3 length: 16 amino acids. Written as DNA, the CDR3 is TGTGCCAGCAGTGATTCGGGCGGGAGAATGGCCGGGGAGCTGTTTTTT. This encodes CASSDSGGRMAGELFF.

This chain joins TRBV7-2 and TRBJ1-2; 8 positions match TRBD1. Germline V gene lookup returns CDR1 SGHTA and CDR2 FQGNSA. The CDR3 is 14 residues long. V lost 5 bases to trimming and J lost 4 bases; unmatched junction nucleotides: 6. CDR3 DNA: TGTGCCAGCAGCCCGCCGGACAGGGCCTATGGCTACACCTTC. Translating it yields CASSPPDRAYGYTF.

The chain couples TRBV5-1 to TRBJ2-1, with a possible D match to TRBD1 (6 bases). V was clipped by 0 bases and J by 8 bases, with 12 bases between them. CDR1 is SGHRS, CDR2 YFSETQ, per germline. This CDR3 region has 14 residues. CDR3 protein: CASSLGGPGDEQFF. In DNA, the CDR3 is TGCGCCAGCAGCTTGGGGGGGCCGGGTGATGAGCAGTTCTTC.

The chain joins TRBV10-3 to TRBJ1-1; D is perhaps TRBD1 (6 bases). The V and J ends lost 10 bases and 8 bases respectively, with 23 bases between them. This CDR3 has 14 residues. Germline V CDR1 and CDR2: ENHRY, SYGVKD. The CDR3 DNA follows: TGTGCCACACAACAGGGTATAGTAATTTCGGAAGCTTTCTTT. The encoded protein is CATQQGIVISEAFF.

Points on this clone: Since the CDR3 does not end with the conserved phenylalanine or tryptophan, this likely comes from a read error. The DNA is left out, because the CDR3 cannot be placed on it with certainty; the CDR3 is given as TCRdb lists it. V is TRBV30 and J is TRBJ1-1. Germline CDR1 is GTSNPN and CDR2 is SVGIG (reference sequence). With termini counted, the CDR3 has 11 amino acids. CDR3 in amino acids: CAWSLGTAQNL.

The rearrangement uses TRBV7-3 and TRBJ2-5; the D gene is possibly TRBD2 (5 bases). Deletions cut 5 bases from V and 2 bases from J, with 9 bases between. This CDR3 spans 13 amino acids. Per germline, CDR1 SGHTA and CDR2 FQGTGA. CDR3 sequence reads: CASSPGSQETQYF. For the CDR3, the DNA is TGTGCCAGCAGCCCGGGATCGCAAGAGACCCAGTACTTC.

J is TRBJ2-3 and V is TRBV5-4, with TRBD2 matching over 7 bases. The germline CDR1 and CDR2 sequences are SGHNT and YYREEE (reference sequence). The junction had 9 bases not matched to a gene; V was cut back by 4 bases and J by 1 base. The length of the CDR3 is 16 residues. The CDR3 DNA reads as TGTGCCAGCAGCCCTAGAGCGGGGTTCGGCACAGATACGCAGTATTTT. It yields the protein CASSPRAGFGTDTQYF.

The chain combines TRBV28 with TRBJ2-5; 7 nucleotides line up with TRBD1. Trimming took 3 bases from V and 0 from J; bases not matched to a gene: 4. Germline CDR1 and CDR2: MDHEN and SYDVKM. This CDR3 is built from 15 residues. The CDR3 sequence is CASSFKGGYQETQYF. The CDR3 nucleotides read TGTGCCAGCAGTTTTAAAGGGGGCTACCAAGAGACCCAGTACTTC.

The chain employs TRBV25-1 and TRBJ2-3; D not certain. CDR3 size: 13 residues. Trimming removed 1 base at V and 5 bases at J, with 7 bases between. CDR1 is MGHDK, CDR2 SYGVNS, per germline. CDR3: CASSESPEDTQYF. Written as DNA, the CDR3 is TGTGCCAGCAGTGAATCCCCAGAAGATACGCAGTATTTT.

The chain employs TRBV3-1 (or the pseudogene TRBV3-2) and TRBJ2-4; D gene ambiguous. V shed 0 bases and J shed 6 bases, with 3 bases lying between them. Germline CDR1 LGHDT, CDR2 YNNKEL (reference sequence). The CDR3 length is 12 residues. In DNA, the CDR3 is TGTGCCAGCAGCCAAGACCGAAACATTCAGTACTTC. Translated, it gives CASSQDRNIQYF.

The chain carries TRBV1 and TRBJ2-3; the listed D gene, TRBD2, was not tested against the DNA. TRBV1 is recorded as a pseudogene. This CDR3 has 17 amino acids. The CDR3 DNA is TGCACCAGCAGCCGTCCGACTCGTCTCGGGAGCACAGATACGCAGTATTTT. Encoded protein: CTSSRPTRLGSTDTQYF.

The chain joins TRBV5-6 to TRBJ2-1; possibly TRBD2 for D (5 bases). The CDR3 consists of 13 residues. V was pared by 2 bases and J by 9 bases, with 12 bases between. Germline V gene data show CDR1 as SGHDT and CDR2 as YYEEEE. Here the CDR3 DNA reads TGTGCCAGCAGCTTCATGGAGGCCGGTGAGCAGTTCTTC. As protein: CASSFMEAGEQFF.

V is TRBV30 and J is TRBJ1-1, with 8 bases fitting TRBD1. V lost 3 bases to trimming and J lost 4 bases; unmatched junction nucleotides: 10. CDR1 is GTSNPN, CDR2 SVGIG, per germline (reference sequence). The CDR3 is made up of 15 amino acids. The CDR3 DNA reads as TGTGCCTGGAGCTACGAACCTACAGGGGGCACTGAAGCTTTCTTT. Its translation is CAWSYEPTGGTEAFF.

This clone was found a few times. The chain couples TRBV5-6 to TRBJ1-6, with 7 nucleotides matching TRBD1. The V segment lost 4 bases and the J segment 10 bases; nucleotides outside the gene matches: 8. Looked up from germline, CDR1 is SGHDT and CDR2 is YYEEEE. This CDR3 is built from 14 residues. CDR3 sequence (DNA): TGTGCCAGCAGCGTACGACAGGGTGGCTCACCCCTCCACTTT. Its protein product is CASSVRQGGSPLHF.

The chain is built from TRBV28 and TRBJ1-1; D not resolved. CDR1 is MDHEN and CDR2 is SYDVKM in the germline V gene. The CDR3 extends over 17 amino acids. Trimming removed 4 bases from V and 6 bases from J, with 24 bases in between. The CDR3 coding sequence is TGTGCCAGCAGTTATTTCCTCTTTTCGAGCATGTATCCTGAAGCTTTCTTT. It translates to CASSYFLFSSMYPEAFF.

The chain links TRBV5-4 to TRBJ2-3; 8 positions match TRBD1. The CDR3 consists of 16 residues. Trimming removed 1 base from V and 4 bases from J; junction bases left unmatched: 8. Germline lookup yields CDR1 SGHNT and CDR2 YYREEE (reference sequence). The CDR3 here is CASSLPGQGSADTQYF. CDR3 sequence (DNA): TGTGCCAGCAGCTTGCCCGGACAGGGAAGCGCAGATACGCAGTATTTT.

The V gene is TRBV18, the J gene TRBJ2-1; TRBD1 matches at 9 bases. The CDR3 has 16 residues. Germline CDR1 and CDR2: KGHSH and LQKENI. With V trimmed by 3 bases and J by 2 bases, 5 bases remained unmatched. The CDR3 loop is CASSPGQGITYNEQFF. The CDR3 DNA sequence: TGTGCCAGCTCACCGGGACAGGGTATCACCTACAATGAGCAGTTCTTC.

The V gene is TRBV19, the J gene TRBJ1-2; D unresolved. This CDR3 is built from 12 residues. Trimming left V 6 bases short and J 8 bases short, with 13 bases between. Germline loops: CDR1 LNHDA, CDR2 SQIVND (reference sequence). The CDR3 DNA follows: TGTGCCAGTAGAGGCGGGCCCCTGGGCTACACCTTC. Translation gives CASRGGPLGYTF.

This chain uses TRBV3-1 (or the pseudogene TRBV3-2) with TRBJ1-2; TRBD1 aligns across 8 bases. From germline, CDR1 is LGHDT and CDR2 YNNKEL (reference sequence). The CDR3 runs 15 residues. After removal of 2 bases from V and 6 bases from J, the junction contained 8 bases not matched to a gene. The CDR3 sequence: CASSQSDRAPHGYTF. The CDR3 DNA sequence: TGTGCCAGCAGCCAATCGGACAGGGCCCCTCATGGCTACACCTTC.

This clone was recorded once. V gene TRBV5-1 combines with J gene TRBJ2-3, with D perhaps TRBD1 (6 bases). The CDR3 length is 16 residues. V lost 6 bases and J 2 bases, leaving 19 bases between the germline ends. The germline gives CDR1 SGHRS, CDR2 YFSETQ. CDR3 sequence (DNA): TGCGCCAGCATACAGGGTGGTACAGTAGTCACAGATACGCAGTATTTT. Translating it yields CASIQGGTVVTDTQYF. Filled out from reference TRBV5-1 and TRBJ2-3, the complete variable domain reads KAGVTQTPRYLIKTRGQQVTLSCSPISGHRSVSWYQQTPGQGLQFLFEYFSETQRNKGNFPGRFSGRQFSNSRSEMNVSTLELGDSALYLCASIQGGTVVTDTQYFGPGTRLTVL.

V usage is TRBV6-6 and J usage is TRBJ2-2; perhaps TRBD1 as D (5 bases). This CDR3 is built from 15 residues. Trimming pared 2 bases from V and 0 bases from J, leaving 7 bases between. Germline CDR1 reads MNHNY; CDR2 reads SVGAGI (reference sequence). DNA for the CDR3: TGTGCCAGCAGTTACAGCAGGGCGAACACCGGGGAGCTGTTTTTT. Translating it yields CASSYSRANTGELFF.

The rearrangement uses TRBV6-1 and TRBJ2-7; a weak D match, TRBD1 (5 bases). Germline V gene data show CDR1 as MNHNS and CDR2 as SASEGT. The CDR3 runs 15 residues. Trimming left V 0 bases short and J 3 bases short, with 12 bases between. The DNA of the CDR3 is TGTGCCAGCAGTGAAGCTGGGCAGGGTAGCTACGAGCAGTACGTC. It encodes CASSEAGQGSYEQYV.

This clone appeared once. The chain employs TRBV5-1 and TRBJ2-3, with 7 bases matching TRBD1. The CDR3 sequence is 15 residues long. From germline, CDR1 is SGHRS and CDR2 YFSETQ. After removal of 2 bases from V and 4 bases from J, the junction contained 7 bases not matched to a gene. This chain's CDR3 is CASSLEGASADTQYF. CDR3 nucleotides: TGCGCCAGCAGCTTAGAGGGGGCGAGCGCAGATACGCAGTATTTT. The whole variable domain, filled in from reference TRBV5-1 and TRBJ2-3, reads KAGVTQTPRYLIKTRGQQVTLSCSPISGHRSVSWYQQTPGQGLQFLFEYFSETQRNKGNFPGRFSGRQFSNSRSEMNVSTLELGDSALYLCASSLEGASADTQYFGPGTRLTVL.

The J gene is TRBJ1-6, the V gene TRBV10-1, with D possibly matching TRBD1 (5 bases). Trimming pared 8 bases from V and 0 bases from J, leaving 20 bases between. The CDR3 is made up of 18 amino acids. Germline CDR1 and CDR2: WNHNN and SYGVQD (reference sequence). The CDR3 is CASRTQREDSSYNSPLHF. CDR3 coding DNA: TGCGCCAGCCGCACCCAAAGGGAAGACAGCTCCTATAATTCACCCCTCCACTTT.